The 20 T cell receptor beta chains below come from one sample, sequenced in a study of T cell changes during pregnancy in multiple sclerosis. The method was immunoSEQ multiplex PCR; TCRdb's version includes in-frame clones alone and lacks a portion of them. This table holds 85,000 to 120,000 clones, less than 95% found once. The sample was peripheral blood, taken before pregnancy. Receptors originate from a female donor with multiple sclerosis, enrolled in a pregnancy study.

The rearrangement links TRBV7-2 to TRBJ1-2, with D uncertain. CDR1 and CDR2 from the germline V gene are SGHTA and FQGNSA. The length of the CDR3 is 12 residues. Trimming removed 1 base at V and 8 bases at J, with 8 bases between. The CDR3, as DNA: TGTGCCAGCAGCTTAGGAGGGCGGGGCTACACCTTC. It codes for CASSLGGRGYTF.

The chain carries TRBV19 and TRBJ1-1, with 8 bases lining up with TRBD1. The CDR3 sequence is 17 residues long. Germline trimming cut 1 base from V and 9 bases from J; bases unmatched to any gene: 16. Germline V gene lookup returns CDR1 LNHDA and CDR2 SQIVND (reference sequence). CDR3 sequence reads: CASSIVDGQGHLTKAFF. The CDR3 nucleotides read TGTGCCAGTAGTATAGTCGACGGACAGGGACACCTAACCAAAGCTTTCTTT.

This clone was observed a handful of times. CDR3 bases: TGTGCCAGCAGTGTTACGGATAATTCACCCCTCCACTTT. Translating it yields CASSVTDNSPLHF. The V gene is TRBV25-1, the J gene TRBJ1-6; unclear D gene. The CDR3 extends over 13 amino acids. V gave up 4 bases and J gave up 5 bases, with 6 bases separating them. Germline assignment: CDR1 MGHDK and CDR2 SYGVNS.

This sequence joins TRBV19 and TRBJ2-7; TRBD2 is a possible D gene (6 bases). Germline V gene data show CDR1 as LNHDA and CDR2 as SQIVND (reference sequence). V was shortened by 3 bases and J by 5 bases, with 11 bases between the two germline ends. The CDR3 is made up of 13 amino acids. The CDR3 loop reads CASSIVGGNEQYF. CDR3 DNA sequence: TGTGCCAGTAGTATTGTTGGGGGGAACGAGCAGTACTTC.

Only one count was recorded for this clone. This chain uses TRBV6-1 with TRBJ2-7, with D tentatively TRBD1 (5 bases). Germline V gene lookup returns CDR1 MNHNS and CDR2 SASEGT. With 2 bases removed from V and 0 bases from J, the gap between germline ends came to 11 bases. The CDR3 runs 15 residues. The CDR3 reads CASSEPPRGSYEQYF. The CDR3 DNA follows: TGTGCCAGCAGTGAACCTCCTAGGGGCTCCTACGAGCAGTACTTC.

This clone has a handful of counts. V gene TRBV5-1 combines with J gene TRBJ2-7; TRBD1 aligns across 10 bases. Germline V lookup: CDR1 SGHRS, CDR2 YFSETQ. V dropped 4 bases and J dropped 0; count of bases not matched to a gene: 4. There are 15 residues in the CDR3. This chain's CDR3 is CASSRDRGDSYEQYF. The CDR3, as DNA: TGCGCCAGCAGCCGGGACAGGGGAGACTCCTACGAGCAGTACTTC.

The chain couples TRBV5-1 to TRBJ1-3; 7 bases are a match to TRBD1. This CDR3 region has 16 residues. V trimming: 4 bases; J trimming: 0 bases; junction bases outside the gene matches: 7. From germline, CDR1 is SGHRS and CDR2 YFSETQ. The CDR3 DNA reads as TGCGCCAGCAGCGTCGGACAGGCCGACTCTGGAAACACCATATATTTT. Translation: CASSVGQADSGNTIYF.

The V and J genes are TRBV5-4 and TRBJ2-7; 8 bases line up with TRBD1. The CDR3 length is 16 residues. Trimming cost V 3 bases and J 4 bases; bases outside gene matches: 12. CDR1 is SGHNT, CDR2 YYREEE, per germline (reference sequence). For the CDR3, the DNA is TGTGCCAGCAGCTCGGACGACAGGGGAGATTTTTACGAGCAGTACTTC. This sequence encodes CASSSDDRGDFYEQYF.

The V and J genes are TRBV19 and TRBJ1-4, with D tentatively TRBD1 (6 bases). The CDR3 extends over 19 amino acids. With 1 base removed from V and 0 bases from J, the gap between germline ends came to 18 bases. CDR1 is LNHDA, CDR2 SQIVND, per germline (reference sequence). Here the CDR3 DNA reads TGTGCCAGTAGTATAGCTTTTTATCGGACAGTCACAACTAATGAAAAACTGTTTTTT. Translation gives CASSIAFYRTVTTNEKLFF.

The chain carries TRBV27 and TRBJ2-6, with 7 bases that match TRBD1. The CDR3 contains 17 residues. The J segment lost 4 bases and the V segment lost 2 bases, leaving 8 bases of the junction unmatched. Per the germline V gene, CDR1 is MNHEY and CDR2 is SMNVEV (reference sequence). CDR3 DNA sequence: TGTGCCAGCAGTTTAGGTTCCAGGGGGTCGGGGGCCAACGTCCTGACTTTC. This gives the protein CASSLGSRGSGANVLTF.

This chain connects TRBV6-5 to TRBJ2-7; a weak D match, TRBD1 (6 bases). CDR1 and CDR2 from the germline V gene are MNHEY and SVGAGI. The V end lost 6 bases, the J end lost 3 bases, and 12 bases lay between the germline ends. CDR3 length: 13 amino acids. CDR3 DNA: TGTGCCAGCAGAGGCAGGGGCCTCTACGAGCAGTACTTC. Translation gives CASRGRGLYEQYF.

The chain combines TRBV7-9 with TRBJ2-7; 8 bases align to TRBD2. Germline V lookup: CDR1 SEHNR, CDR2 FQNEAQ (reference sequence). CDR3 length: 14 residues. Trimming cost V 4 bases and J 0 bases; bases outside gene matches: 2. DNA for the CDR3: TGTGCCAGCAGCTCTAGCGGGCCCTCCTACGAGCAGTACTTC. Translated: CASSSSGPSYEQYF.

The rearrangement uses TRBV18 and TRBJ2-7; possibly TRBD2 for D (5 bases). The CDR3 runs 13 residues. V was cut by 3 bases and J by 3 bases, with 9 bases left in between. Germline values: CDR1 KGHSH, CDR2 LQKENI. The DNA for the CDR3 is TGTGCCAGCTCACCGTACGAGGGCTACGAGCAGTACTTC. This gives the protein CASSPYEGYEQYF. Variable domain in full (rest from reference TRBV18 and TRBJ2-7): NAGVMQNPRHLVRRRGQEARLRCSPMKGHSHVYWYRQLPEEGLKFMVYLQKENIIDESGMPKERFSAEFPKEGPSILRIQQVVRGDSAAYFCASSPYEGYEQYFGPGTRLTVT.

The J gene is TRBJ2-3, the V gene TRBV29-1, with 8 bases fitting TRBD2. The CDR3 extends over 17 amino acids. Looked up from germline, CDR1 is SQVTM and CDR2 is ANQGSEA. V was clipped by 6 bases and J by 1 base; unmatched bases: 15. The CDR3 DNA reads as TGCAGCGTCAAACTAGCGGTCACTTCGCACGGCACAGATACGCAGTATTTT. Translated: CSVKLAVTSHGTDTQYF.

The J gene is TRBJ2-3, the V gene TRBV13; the match to TRBD2 covers 9 bases. After removal of 5 bases from V and 4 bases from J, the junction contained 7 bases not matched to a gene. CDR3 size: 15 residues. CDR1 and CDR2 (germline): PRHDT, FYEKMQ (reference sequence). In DNA, the CDR3 is TGTGCCAGCAGCCTGGCGGGAGGGATATCAGATACGCAGTATTTT. This codes for CASSLAGGISDTQYF.

This clone was recorded once. The chain carries TRBV19 and TRBJ2-5; 10 bases are a match to TRBD2. The germline V gene encodes CDR1 LNHDA and CDR2 SQIVND (reference sequence). V dropped 6 bases and J dropped 4; count of bases not matched to a gene: 14. CDR3 length equals 17 residues. The CDR3 nucleotides are TGTGCCAGTAGCAAAACTTCAGCGGGGGGGTCGGGAGAGACCCAGTACTTC. Translating it yields CASSKTSAGGSGETQYF. The entire variable domain, with the rest obtained from reference TRBV19 and TRBJ2-5, is as follows: DGGITQSPKYLFRKEGQNVTLSCEQNLNHDAMYWYRQDPGQGLRLIYYSQIVNDFQKGDIAEGYSVSREKKESFPLTVTSAQKNPTAFYLCASSKTSAGGSGETQYFGPGTRLLVL.

The chain couples TRBV18 to TRBJ2-7, with 11 nucleotides matching TRBD1. The CDR3 is 15 amino acids. Germline V gene data show CDR1 as KGHSH and CDR2 as LQKENI. Trimming at V came to 3 bases and at J to 6 bases, leaving 7 bases not matched to a gene. The CDR3 is CASSPRTGGFSEQYF. The CDR3 region has the DNA TGTGCCAGCTCACCTAGGACAGGGGGCTTTTCCGAGCAGTACTTC.

The chain is built from TRBV10-3 and TRBJ2-2; D remains ambiguous. The length of the CDR3 is 13 residues. Germline CDR1 is ENHRY and CDR2 is SYGVKD. With 0 bases removed from V and 3 bases from J, the gap between germline ends came to 2 bases. In DNA form, the CDR3 reads TGTGCCATCAGTGAGTCCGACACCGGGGAGCTGTTTTTT. This sequence encodes CAISESDTGELFF.

The V call is TRBV5-1, the J call TRBJ2-7; D is uncertain. Deletions cut 4 bases from V and 2 bases from J, with 16 bases between. Germline V lookup: CDR1 SGHRS, CDR2 YFSETQ. The CDR3 is 15 residues long. The CDR3 protein is CASSPDPGVAYEQYF. In DNA, the CDR3 is TGCGCCAGCAGCCCCGACCCGGGTGTAGCCTACGAGCAGTACTTC.

The rearrangement joins TRBV18 to TRBJ1-1; D may be TRBD1 (6 bases). V was trimmed by 3 bases and J by 1 base, leaving 15 bases between them. CDR1 and CDR2 (germline): KGHSH, LQKENI. CDR3 size: 16 residues. The CDR3 DNA reads TGTGCCAGCTCACCTCTCACCGGACAGAGGAACACTGAAGCTTTCTTT. Its protein product is CASSPLTGQRNTEAFF.